The clone carrying this TCR beta chain was found a few times. The antigen remains unidentified. The data stem from a study of response to subunit inactivated influenza vaccine. Study-wide points: The authors suggested that every seasonal influenza vaccination recruits few new T cells.

Each CDR3 protein is one row after TCRdb ran MiXCR on the RT-PCR reads. The table lists 600,000 to 850,000 distinct CDR3 sequences, 14% of them singletons. The sequences come from PBMCs from blood, collected roughly 15 days before vaccination. This TCR was recovered from a man aged 45-65 years who received an inactivated influenza vaccine.

CDR3 DNA: TGTGCCAGCAGCGTAGTGGCGGGGGGGCCTGCAGATACGCAGTATTTT. As protein: CASSVVAGGPADTQYF. The chain recombines TRBV9 with TRBJ2-3; 9 bases fit TRBD2. V shed 0 bases and J 4 bases; nucleotides not matched to a gene: 6. Germline V gives CDR1 SGDLS, CDR2 YYNGEE. This CDR3 has 16 amino acids.